This T cell receptor (beta chain) came from a study of blood T cell repertoires in COVID-19. As for the study in general: Samples taken during acute and convalescent COVID-19 were collected in the United States, Italy and Spain. Sample material is recorded as cDNA or gDNA derived from T cells, B-cell-depleted T cells, or PBMCs.

This CDR3 contains 14 residues. Looked up from germline, CDR1 is SGHRS and CDR2 is YFSETQ. After removal of 5 bases from V and 5 bases from J, the junction contained 10 bases not matched to a gene. In the authors' workflow: Reference gene primer amplification in the assay estimated nucleated cell counts. The assay was immunoSEQ multiplex PCR, and TCRdb's table has in-frame clones only and misses some. V, J and clone size were drawn from that table, and D and trimming were deduced from the DNA. This table holds about 110,000 clones, approximately 84% found once. This receptor was obtained from a woman between 45 and 65 years old with acute or convalescent COVID-19. J is TRBJ2-7 and V is TRBV5-1, with 7 bases aligning to TRBD1. Sequenced: peripheral blood. Written as DNA, the CDR3 is TGCGCCAGCAGTGGGCAGGGGGTGGGTGACGAGCAGTACTTC. Residues: CASSGQGVGDEQYF.